This section outlines one T cell receptor (beta chain) sequence together with its context. Its antigen target is currently unknown. The record has no base qualities; no much larger clone is one base away. The time point label for this specimen denotes: baseline before first vaccination. Vaccinee samples were obtained from the UK trials COV001 and COV002, which included a single-blind randomized controlled phase 2/3 trial of AZD1222 (ChAdOx1 nCoV-19) in healthy adults. For TCRbeta chain sequencing, PBMC samples from trial participants were taken at day 0 and at day 28 after the second dose. The CDR3 regions of human TCRbeta chains were analyzed by immunosequencing. As for how the authors treated the data: TCRs in the repertoires were compared against a reference library of SARS-CoV-2-specific TCRs that had been generated with the MIRA antigen-specificity platform. Breadth was defined as the fraction of unique TCRs that were SARS-CoV-2-associated. Depth was defined as the fraction of total T cells that were SARS-CoV-2-associated. Each spike-specific TCR was assigned to its reactive spike region and to a CD4 or CD8 class using the MIRA data. Log10-transformed breadth and depth values were compared by one-way ANOVA with Sidak's multiple comparisons tests. TCRdb retrieved this table from immuneACCESS and kept in-frame rearrangements only. Not all clones are present; in checked studies, unresolved V genes account for under half, and no reason is known for the remainder. The DNA was the basis for D and trimming; V, J and clone size are from that table. The sample profile shows approximately 90,000 clones; 70% to 90% of them were found once. The leading ten clones occupy more than 6% of the sample.

This sample was included in a study of T cell responses to AZD1222 COVID-19 vaccine (dated by TCRdb to 2020 to 2023). Regarding the complete study: AZD1222 recipients given second doses at about 4 weeks or at about 12 weeks were pooled, since spike-specific TCR depth and breadth were not found to differ between the two schedules. Trial participants were enrolled into age subgroups of 18-55, 56-69 and 70-plus years, which contained around 150, 28 and 57 TCR-sequenced participants, respectively. TCR sequencing was performed for some 250 trial participants, of whom around 200 were given two doses of AZD1222 and approximately 25 were given two doses of MenACWY control vaccine.

What the authors observed across the whole study: Reportedly, almost half of the unique spike-specific TCRs recognized epitopes lying outside the regions that are mutated in the B.1.351 and B.1.1.7 variants. Because no day 14 peak-response samples were available, the repertoires could be characterized only after the peak T cell response. CD4 TCRs associated with the vaccine covered the entire spike protein, and the dominant responses were in regions 160-218 and 743-854. A significant rise in spike-specific TCR breadth and depth was observed after two AZD1222 doses relative to day 0 and relative to MenACWY recipients. Conclusions about previously exposed vaccinees were limited because only a handful of AZD1222 recipients were SARS-CoV-2 seropositive at baseline. The 56-69-year group was small, and its depth increase did not reach significance, likely because of low power. Most participants were white British and females outnumbered males, and the authors suggested that clonal diversity may have been underestimated.

V and J are trimmed by 5 bases and 4 bases, and the gene matches miss 7 bases of the junction. CDR1 and CDR2 (MNHEY, SVGAGI) derive from the germline V gene. Including the terminal cysteine and phenylalanine, the CDR3 comprises 14 residues. Only the CDR3 portion is preserved as DNA: 42 bases, with reading frame beginning at the first base. The TCR originated in an adult in good health. The starting material was peripheral blood, obtained on day 0 of AZD1222 vaccination. Recombination linked TRBV6-5 to TRBJ1-2, with 7 bases in between that match TRBD1. Here the CDR3 is given as CASSRTGALYGYTF. The DNA sequence reads TGTGCCAGCAGTCGAACAGGGGCGCTCTATGGCTACACCTTC.